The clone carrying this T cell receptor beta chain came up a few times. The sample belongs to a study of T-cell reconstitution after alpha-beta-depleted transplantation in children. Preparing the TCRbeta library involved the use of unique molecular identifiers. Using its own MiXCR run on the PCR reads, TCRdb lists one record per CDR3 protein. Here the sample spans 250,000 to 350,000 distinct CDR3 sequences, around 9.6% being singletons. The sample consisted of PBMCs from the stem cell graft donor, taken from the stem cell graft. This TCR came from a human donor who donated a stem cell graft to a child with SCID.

CDR3 sequence: CASSLTRDREQYF. In DNA, the CDR3 is TGTGCCAGCAGCCTTACGCGTGATCGCGAGCAGTACTTC. The chain carries TRBV11-2 and TRBJ2-7; D is undetermined. V was pared by 5 bases and J by 6 bases, with 14 bases between. This CDR3 contains 13 residues. Per germline, CDR1 SGHAT and CDR2 FQNNGV.